The 3 T cell receptor beta chains given below trace back to one sample, sequenced in a study of shared clonotypes between healthy human individuals. This table comes from immunoSEQ multiplex PCR, and its TCRdb copy is limited to in-frame clones, with some not included. The data hold roughly 2.5 million clones, with approximately 90% observed a single time. The sequenced material came from naive CD4+ T cells sorted from blood. Specified subset: CD45RA+ positively selected. These receptor sequences come from a man aged 18 to 30 in good health.

This chain uses TRBV7-2 with TRBJ2-7, with a possible D match to TRBD2 (6 bases). This CDR3 contains 15 residues. Germline lookup yields CDR1 SGHTA and CDR2 FQGNSA. Trimming took off 3 bases at V and 1 base at J, with 13 bases between the two ends. CDR3 protein: CASSFVPSESYEQYF. The CDR3 nucleotides read TGTGCCAGCAGCTTTGTTCCTAGCGAATCCTACGAGCAGTACTTC.

V is TRBV12-5 and J is TRBJ2-2; D gene unclear. The germline V and J ends were trimmed by 0 bases and 8 bases, with 7 bases remaining between them. Germline V lookup: CDR1 LGHNT, CDR2 FRNRAP. This CDR3 contains 13 residues. CDR3 residues: CASGLVKAGELFF. The CDR3 DNA reads as TGTGCTAGTGGTTTGGTAAAAGCGGGGGAGCTGTTTTTT.

The chain recombines TRBV5-6 with TRBJ2-7; 10 bases agree with TRBD1. With V trimmed by 2 bases and J by 4 bases, 6 bases remained unmatched. Germline assignment: CDR1 SGHDT and CDR2 YYEEEE. The CDR3 sequence is 15 residues long. CDR3 residues: CASSLGTGAVYEQYF. The CDR3 DNA follows: TGTGCCAGCAGCTTAGGGACAGGGGCTGTATACGAGCAGTACTTC.